Shown below are 19 T cell receptor beta chains from a single sample sequenced in a study of shared clonotypes between healthy human individuals. Only in-frame clones appear in the TCRdb table, and some are missing; sequencing was by immunoSEQ multiplex PCR. This table holds about 2.4 million clones, approximately 93% found once. What was sequenced was naive CD4+ T cells from PBMCs. The subset is: CD45RA+ positively selected. The source of these receptors is a young man in good health. Some clones in this sample may be carry-over from other donors' samples.

This rearrangement joins TRBV19 to TRBJ1-2; 8 positions agree with TRBD1. With V trimmed by 5 bases and J by 4 bases, 9 bases remained unmatched. The V gene's germline CDR1 is LNHDA and CDR2 SQIVND (reference sequence). The CDR3 spans 15 residues. CDR3 protein: CASSPDRGRSYGYTF. CDR3 in DNA: TGTGCCAGTAGTCCCGACAGGGGCCGGAGCTATGGCTACACCTTC.

The chain combines TRBV5-1 with TRBJ2-1; TRBD2 matches 10 bases. The V gene end was trimmed by 1 base and the J gene end by 6 bases; junction bases not matched to a gene: 4. The CDR3 contains 15 residues. Germline CDR1 and CDR2: SGHRS and YFSETQ. This CDR3 is CASSLNLAGVNEQFF. CDR3 nucleotides: TGCGCCAGCAGCTTGAATCTAGCGGGAGTCAATGAGCAGTTCTTC.

The chain is built from TRBV28 and TRBJ1-1, with D tentatively TRBD1 (5 bases). The CDR3 has 13 residues. CDR1 is MDHEN and CDR2 is SYDVKM in the germline V gene. Trimming took 11 bases from V and 2 from J, leaving 15 bases between them. CDR3 DNA: TGTGCCGTGTCAGGGCAGAGCAACACTGAAGCTTTCTTT. Protein: CAVSGQSNTEAFF.

The V gene is TRBV29-1, the J gene TRBJ1-2; maybe TRBD1 (5 bases). Trimming removed 4 bases at V and 3 bases at J, with 18 bases between. In germline, CDR1 is SQVTM, CDR2 ANQGSEA. This CDR3 has 15 residues. In DNA, the CDR3 is TGCAGCGTTGTTCCTTGGGGGAGTGTAGACTATGGCTACACCTTC. Protein: CSVVPWGSVDYGYTF.

This sequence joins TRBV28 and TRBJ1-3; D uncertain. Germline loops: CDR1 MDHEN, CDR2 SYDVKM. Trimming took 2 bases from V and 0 from J, leaving 8 bases between them. The CDR3 contains 15 residues. The chain's CDR3 is CASSLHTSSGNTIYF. Written as DNA, the CDR3 is TGTGCCAGCAGTTTACACACAAGCTCTGGAAACACCATATATTTT.

The J gene is TRBJ1-2, the V gene TRBV4-3; tentative D call: TRBD1 (5 bases). The CDR3 has 15 amino acids. The V end lost 4 bases, the J end lost 1 base, and 13 bases lay between the germline ends. The germline CDR1 and CDR2 sequences are LGHNA and YSLEER. DNA of the CDR3: TGCGCCAGCAGCCGCGGGACGGGGATTAACTATGGCTACACCTTC. Protein: CASSRGTGINYGYTF.

The chain carries TRBV2 and TRBJ2-2; D gene ambiguous. V shed 2 bases and J shed 0 bases, with 7 bases lying between them. This CDR3 has 15 amino acids. CDR1 and CDR2 (germline): SNHLY, FYNNEI. Here the CDR3 reads CASSEMVPNTGELFF. For the CDR3, the DNA is TGTGCCAGCAGTGAAATGGTCCCGAACACCGGGGAGCTGTTTTTT.

This sequence joins TRBV29-1 and TRBJ2-5; D might be TRBD1 or TRBD2, each matching 7 bases. The CDR3 totals 16 residues. The V gene's germline CDR1 is SQVTM and CDR2 ANQGSEA. Trimming left V 4 bases short and J 7 bases short, with 25 bases between. In DNA form, the CDR3 reads TGCAGCGTTGCTGTCGGCTCAGGGGGGGATGAAGGGACCCAGTACTTC. Translation gives CSVAVGSGGDEGTQYF.

V and J are TRBV5-8 and TRBJ1-2, with a tentative D call TRBD1 (5 bases). V lost 4 bases and J lost 4, with 17 bases in between. Germline CDR1 reads SGHTS; CDR2 reads YDEGEE. CDR3 length: 15 residues. The DNA of the CDR3 is TGTGCCAGCAGCCCGGGACGCTCATCCGGCTATGGCTACACCTTC. Its translation is CASSPGRSSGYGYTF. The complete variable domain, with remaining parts taken from reference TRBV5-8 and TRBJ1-2, reads EAGVTQSPTHLIKTRGQQATLRCSPISGHTSVYWYQQALGLGLQFLLWYDEGEERNRGNFPPRFSGRQFPNYSSELNVNALELEDSALYLCASSPGRSSGYGYTFGSGTRLTVV.

The rearrangement uses TRBV5-4 and TRBJ2-1, with D unclear. This CDR3 region has 16 residues. Trimming left V 0 bases short and J 3 bases short, with 13 bases between. Germline loops: CDR1 SGHNT, CDR2 YYREEE (reference sequence). The CDR3 DNA is TGTGCCAGCAGCTTGGGTCCGGGTGGGGACTACAATGAGCAGTTCTTC. This encodes CASSLGPGGDYNEQFF.

This chain connects TRBV4-1 to TRBJ2-7; maybe TRBD2 (6 bases). V dropped 0 bases and J dropped 3 bases, with 15 bases sitting between them. Germline V gives CDR1 MGHRA, CDR2 YSYEKL. CDR3 size: 16 residues. The CDR3 DNA is TGCGCCAGCAGCCAAGACATCCTAGCGCGGTACTACGAGCAGTACTTC. Amino acids: CASSQDILARYYEQYF.

This chain uses TRBV5-4 with TRBJ2-5, with 7 nucleotides matching TRBD1. The CDR3 runs to 14 residues. J was trimmed by 3 bases and V by 2 bases; bases with no gene match: 4. Germline assignment: CDR1 SGHNT and CDR2 YYREEE (reference sequence). DNA of the CDR3: TGTGCCAGCAGCTTCACAGGGGCCGAAGAGACCCAGTACTTC. Protein sequence: CASSFTGAEETQYF.

This clone occurred once. This rearrangement joins TRBV4-2 to TRBJ2-1; the match to TRBD1 covers 7 bases. Germline values: CDR1 LGHNA, CDR2 YNFKEQ. Trimming took 2 bases from V and 5 from J; bases not matched to a gene: 18. The CDR3 runs 19 residues. The CDR3 coding sequence is TGTGCCAGCAGCCAAAATCCCCCTGAGGGGGCAAGACTTAACAATGAGCAGTTCTTC. Its translation: CASSQNPPEGARLNNEQFF.

This clone was counted only a few times. This chain links TRBV5-1 with TRBJ1-1; unclear D gene. Germline V lookup: CDR1 SGHRS, CDR2 YFSETQ. This CDR3 is built from 13 residues. V lost 5 bases and J 1 base, leaving 9 bases between the germline ends. CDR3 nucleotide sequence: TGCGCCAGCAGGCCGGTCGGGAACACTGAAGCTTTCTTT. Translated: CASRPVGNTEAFF.

With respect to this clone: Distinct nucleotide sequences in the sample also encode this CDR3. This chain joins TRBV5-4 and TRBJ2-5; D might be TRBD2 (6 bases). Germline assignment: CDR1 SGHNT and CDR2 YYREEE (reference sequence). This CDR3 has 13 residues. Trimming removed 4 bases at V and 2 bases at J, with 9 bases between. The CDR3 spells CASSPGRQETQYF. CDR3 DNA sequence: TGTGCCAGCAGCCCCGGGAGACAAGAGACCCAGTACTTC.

With respect to this clone: Within the sample, other DNA sequences also encode this same CDR3. The rearrangement uses TRBV5-1 and TRBJ2-5, with a weak D call TRBD1 (6 bases). CDR3 size: 13 residues. V dropped 4 bases and J dropped 3 bases, with 10 bases sitting between them. CDR1 is SGHRS, CDR2 YFSETQ, per germline. CDR3 protein: CASSKGVEETQYF. CDR3 nucleotide sequence: TGCGCCAGCAGCAAGGGGGTTGAAGAGACCCAGTACTTC.

On this clone: Sequence at one end of the junction differs from germline and may be a read error. This chain joins TRBV28 and TRBJ2-5; weak D call: TRBD2 (5 bases). The CDR3 loop spans 11 amino acids. The germline gives CDR1 MDHEN, CDR2 SYDVKM. CDR3 amino acids: CASSQRTGTDF. In DNA, the CDR3 is TGTGCCAGCAGTCAGCGGACTGGTACAGACTTC.

This clone appeared a single time. The chain couples TRBV4-2 to TRBJ1-5; D gene uncertain. The CDR3 has 15 amino acids. V lost 1 base and J lost 8, with 15 bases in between. Per germline, CDR1 LGHNA and CDR2 YNFKEQ. CDR3 nucleotides: TGTGCCAGCAGCCAAGTCTCGACATCCCGGGAGCCCCAGCATTTT. Residues: CASSQVSTSREPQHF.

This chain links TRBV7-8 with TRBJ2-3; tentatively, D is TRBD2 (6 bases). Per the germline V gene, CDR1 is SGHVS and CDR2 is FQNEAQ. The CDR3 extends over 16 amino acids. V lost 4 bases to trimming and J lost 0 bases, with 14 bases between them. For the CDR3, the DNA is TGTGCCAGCAGCTCGGGCCGGGAGTCTAGCACAGATACGCAGTATTTT. Residues: CASSSGRESSTDTQYF.